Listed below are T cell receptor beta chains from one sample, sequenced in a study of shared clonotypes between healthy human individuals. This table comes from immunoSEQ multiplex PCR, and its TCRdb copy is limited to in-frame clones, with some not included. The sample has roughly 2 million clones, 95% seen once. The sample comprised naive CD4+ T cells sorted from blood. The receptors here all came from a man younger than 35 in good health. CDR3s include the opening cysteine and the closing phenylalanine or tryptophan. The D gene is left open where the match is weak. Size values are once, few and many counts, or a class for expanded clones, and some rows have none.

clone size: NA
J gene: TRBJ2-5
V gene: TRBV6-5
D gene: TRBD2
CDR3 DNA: TGTGCCAGCAGTTACGGCGGGAGTGGAGAGACCCAGTACTTC
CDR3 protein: CASSYGGSGETQYF

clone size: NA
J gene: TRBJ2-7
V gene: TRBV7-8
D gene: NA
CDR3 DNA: TGTGCCAGCAGCTTGGTACAGTACGAGCAGTACTTC
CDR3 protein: CASSLVQYEQYF

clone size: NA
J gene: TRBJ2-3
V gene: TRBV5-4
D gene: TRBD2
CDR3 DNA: TGTGCCAGCAGCCCGGGACTAGCGGGAGGGCCGAGCACAGATACGCAGTATTTT
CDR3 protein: CASSPGLAGGPSTDTQYF

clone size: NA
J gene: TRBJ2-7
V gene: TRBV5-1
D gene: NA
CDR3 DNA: TGCGCCAGCAGCTTGGCTCCAGGATCTTCGTTCTACGAGCAGTACTTC
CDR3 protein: CASSLAPGSSFYEQYF

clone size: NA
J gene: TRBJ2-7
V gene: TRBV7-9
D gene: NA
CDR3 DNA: TGTGCCAGCAGCTTGGTTGGGTGGGAGAGGGCCTACGAGCAGTACTTC
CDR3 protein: CASSLVGWERAYEQYF

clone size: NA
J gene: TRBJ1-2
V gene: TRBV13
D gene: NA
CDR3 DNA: TGTGCCAGCAGCTTAGAATCCGGAGGCTATGGCTACACCTTC
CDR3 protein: CASSLESGGYGYTF

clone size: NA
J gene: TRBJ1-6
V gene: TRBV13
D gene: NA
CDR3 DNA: TGTGCCAGCAGCTTCAAACAGGTTCGTCTCAATTCACCCCTCCACTTT
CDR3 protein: CASSFKQVRLNSPLHF

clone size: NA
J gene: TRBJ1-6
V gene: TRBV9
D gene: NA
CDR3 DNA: TGTGCCAGCAGCGTAGCATCCTATAATTCACCCCTCCACTTT
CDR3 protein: CASSVASYNSPLHF

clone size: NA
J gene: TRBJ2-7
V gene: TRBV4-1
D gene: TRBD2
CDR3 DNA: TGCGCCAGCAGCCAAGATCCGGGGGGAACCTACGAGCAGTACTTC
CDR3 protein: CASSQDPGGTYEQYF

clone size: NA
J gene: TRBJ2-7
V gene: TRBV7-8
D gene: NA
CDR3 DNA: TGTGCCAGCAGCCCCCGGGACTCAAGCTCCTACGAGCAGTACTTC
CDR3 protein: CASSPRDSSSYEQYF

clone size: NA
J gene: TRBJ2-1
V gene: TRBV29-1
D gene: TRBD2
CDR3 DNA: TGCAGCGTTGGGGGCGGGAGCAACTACAATGAGCAGTTCTTC
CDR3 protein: CSVGGGSNYNEQFF

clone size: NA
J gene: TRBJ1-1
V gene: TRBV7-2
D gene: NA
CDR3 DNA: TGTGCCAGCAGCGCCGCGGGGACGATAAACACTGAAGCTTTCTTT
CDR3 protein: CASSAAGTINTEAFF

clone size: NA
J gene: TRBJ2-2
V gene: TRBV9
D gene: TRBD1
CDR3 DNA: TGTGCCAGCAGCGTCGGTACTGGGACAGGGAAAGGCACCGGGGAGCTGTTTTTT
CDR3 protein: CASSVGTGTGKGTGELFF

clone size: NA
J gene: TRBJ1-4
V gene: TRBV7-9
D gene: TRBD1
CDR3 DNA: TGTGCCAGCAGCCCGGGACAGGGAGGTGAAAAACTGTTTTTT
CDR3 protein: CASSPGQGGEKLFF

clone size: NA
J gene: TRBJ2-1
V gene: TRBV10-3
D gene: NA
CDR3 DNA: TGTGCCATCAAAGGGAGTAATGAGCAGTTCTTC
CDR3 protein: CAIKGSNEQFF

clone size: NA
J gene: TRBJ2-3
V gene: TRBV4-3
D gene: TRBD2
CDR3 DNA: TGCGCCAGCAGCCCTCCGACTAGCGGGAGTATGGCAGATACGCAGTATTTT
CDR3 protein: CASSPPTSGSMADTQYF

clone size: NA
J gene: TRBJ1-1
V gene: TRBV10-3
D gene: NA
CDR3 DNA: TGTGCCATCAGTGAGAACAGCTTGAACACTGAAGCTTTCTTT
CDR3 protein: CAISENSLNTEAFF

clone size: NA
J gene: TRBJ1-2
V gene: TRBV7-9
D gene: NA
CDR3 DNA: TGTGCCAGCAGCTTCCCGGGTTCTATTAGCTACACCTTC
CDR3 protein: CASSFPGSISYTF

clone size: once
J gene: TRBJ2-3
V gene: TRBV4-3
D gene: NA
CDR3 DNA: TGCGCCAGCAGCCAAGATGTTGGAAAACGGACCACGGGTACGCAGTATTTT
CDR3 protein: CASSQDVGKRTTGTQYF

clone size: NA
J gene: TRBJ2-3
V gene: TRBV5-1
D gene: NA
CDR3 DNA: TGCGCCAGCAGCTCACAGGGAAGGGGAACAGATACGCAGTATTTT
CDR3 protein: CASSSQGRGTDTQYF

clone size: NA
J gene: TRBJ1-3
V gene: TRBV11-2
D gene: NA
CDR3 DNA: TGTGCCAGCAGCTTAGCCGGAGGAAACACCATATATTTT
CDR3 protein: CASSLAGGNTIYF

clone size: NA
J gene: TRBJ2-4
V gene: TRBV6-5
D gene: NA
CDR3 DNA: TGTGCCAGCACTCAGGGCCCGATTCAGTACTTC
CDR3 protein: CASTQGPIQYF

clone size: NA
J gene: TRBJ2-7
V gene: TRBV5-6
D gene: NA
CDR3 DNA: TGTGCCAGCAGCACAGGGCCAGACACCTACGAGCAGTACTTC
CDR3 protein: CASSTGPDTYEQYF

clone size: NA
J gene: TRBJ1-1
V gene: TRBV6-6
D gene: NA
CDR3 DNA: TGTGCCAGCAGTTTGGGATTACTGAACACTGAAGCTTTCTTT
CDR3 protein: CASSLGLLNTEAFF

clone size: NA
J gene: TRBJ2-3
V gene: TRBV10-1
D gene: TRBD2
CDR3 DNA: TGCGCCCCTCGGTGGGAGACTAGCGGGAGAGAGGGTCCCGCAGATACGCAGTATTTT
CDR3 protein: CAPRWETSGREGPADTQYF

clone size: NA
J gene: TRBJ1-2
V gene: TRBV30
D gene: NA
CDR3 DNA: TGTGCCTACTCACCTGGGAAGGGGGGAGGCTATGGCTACACCTTC
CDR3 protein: CAYSPGKGGGYGYTF

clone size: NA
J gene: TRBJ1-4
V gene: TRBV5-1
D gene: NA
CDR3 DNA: TGCGCCAGCAGCTTGGAAGGGCAAGGGAGAAAACTGTTTTTT
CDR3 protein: CASSLEGQGRKLFF

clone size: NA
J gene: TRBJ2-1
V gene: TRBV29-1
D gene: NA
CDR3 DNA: TGCAGCGTTGAGACGATCCAGCTTGGTGAGCAGTTCTTC
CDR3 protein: CSVETIQLGEQFF

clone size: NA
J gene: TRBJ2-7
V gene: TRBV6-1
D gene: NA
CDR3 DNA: TGTGCCAGCAGTCGTAGGGAGGAGCAGTACTTC
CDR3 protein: CASSRREEQYF

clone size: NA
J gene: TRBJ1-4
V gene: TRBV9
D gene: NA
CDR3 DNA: TGTGCCAGCAGCGGGGGACTTGTTTATGAAAAACTGTTTTTT
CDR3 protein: CASSGGLVYEKLFF

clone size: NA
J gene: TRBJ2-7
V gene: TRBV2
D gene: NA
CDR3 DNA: TGTGCCAGCAGTGAATTCAGGGGCTACGAGCAGTACTTC
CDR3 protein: CASSEFRGYEQYF

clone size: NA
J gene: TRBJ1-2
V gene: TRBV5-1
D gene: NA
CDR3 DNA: TGCGCCAGCAGTCCCTCCGGGACGGCTACGGGCTACACCTTC
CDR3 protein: CASSPSGTATGYTF

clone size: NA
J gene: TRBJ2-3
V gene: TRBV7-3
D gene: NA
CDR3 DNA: TGTGCCAGCAGCCTCCGGAGGACAGATACGCAGTATTTT
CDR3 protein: CASSLRRTDTQYF

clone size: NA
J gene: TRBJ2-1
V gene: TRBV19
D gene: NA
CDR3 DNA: TGTGCCAGTAGTAAGAACTCCTACAATGAGCAGTTCTTC
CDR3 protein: CASSKNSYNEQFF

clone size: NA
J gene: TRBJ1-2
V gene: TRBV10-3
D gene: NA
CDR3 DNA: TGTGCCATCAGTGAGTCGAGGTATTTCGACTATGGCTACACCTTC
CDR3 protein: CAISESRYFDYGYTF

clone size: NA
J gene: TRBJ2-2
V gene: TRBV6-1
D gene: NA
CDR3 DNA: TGTGCCAGCAGTGAACGGGGTGGGGAGCTGTTTTTT
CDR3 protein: CASSERGGELFF

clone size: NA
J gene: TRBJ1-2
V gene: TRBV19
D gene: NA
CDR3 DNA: TGTGCCAGTAGTATAGACAGCAACTATGGCTACACCTTC
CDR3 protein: CASSIDSNYGYTF

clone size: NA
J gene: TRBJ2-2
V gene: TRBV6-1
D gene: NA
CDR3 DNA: TGTGCCAGCAGTGACTCGGCTTGGGGCGGGGAGCTGTTTTTT
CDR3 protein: CASSDSAWGGELFF

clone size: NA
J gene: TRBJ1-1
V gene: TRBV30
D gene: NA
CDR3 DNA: TGTGCCTGGAGTCTTAGGAACACTGAAGCTTTCTTT
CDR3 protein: CAWSLRNTEAFF

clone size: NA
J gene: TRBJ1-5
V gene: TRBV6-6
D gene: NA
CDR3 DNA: TGTGCCAGCTACGCTTCCTACAGGGCGGGTCAGCCCCAGCATTTT
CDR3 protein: CASYASYRAGQPQHF

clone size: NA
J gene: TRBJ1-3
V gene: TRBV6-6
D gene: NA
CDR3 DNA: TGTGCCAGCAGTGCCCGGGACGGAAACACCATATATTTT
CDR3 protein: CASSARDGNTIYF

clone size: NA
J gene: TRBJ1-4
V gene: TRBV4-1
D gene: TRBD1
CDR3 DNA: TGCGCCAGCAGCCAGGCGGACAGGGACGATGAAAAACTGTTTTTT
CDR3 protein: CASSQADRDDEKLFF

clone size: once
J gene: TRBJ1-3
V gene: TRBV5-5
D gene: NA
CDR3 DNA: TGTGCCAGCAGCTTGTTAGGGAACTCTGGAAACACCATATATTTT
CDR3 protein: CASSLLGNSGNTIYF

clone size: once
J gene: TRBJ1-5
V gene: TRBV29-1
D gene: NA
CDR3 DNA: TGCAGCGGAGGGGAGGGCAATCAGCCCCAGCATTTT
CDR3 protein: CSGGEGNQPQHF

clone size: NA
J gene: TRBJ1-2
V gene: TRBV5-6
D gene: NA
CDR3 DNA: TGTGCCAGCAGCTTGAGGGGACCTAACTATGGCTACACCTTC
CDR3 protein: CASSLRGPNYGYTF

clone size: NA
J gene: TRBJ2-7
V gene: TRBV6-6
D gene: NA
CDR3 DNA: TGTGCCAGCAGGGGAAAAGGACCGCCTGGCGAGCAGTACTTC
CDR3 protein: CASRGKGPPGEQYF

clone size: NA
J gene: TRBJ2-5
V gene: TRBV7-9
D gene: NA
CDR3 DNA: TGTGCCAGCACCCTAAGGAGGGACCGGCAAGAGACCCAGTACTTC
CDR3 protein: CASTLRRDRQETQYF

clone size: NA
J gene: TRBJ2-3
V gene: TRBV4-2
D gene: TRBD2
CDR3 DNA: TGTGCCAGCAGCCAAGAGCTAGCGGGGTTCACCGATACGCAGTATTTT
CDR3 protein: CASSQELAGFTDTQYF

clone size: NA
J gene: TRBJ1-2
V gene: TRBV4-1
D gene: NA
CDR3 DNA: TGCGCCAGCAGCCAAGATAGGGCGGAAGACTATGGCTACACCTTC
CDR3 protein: CASSQDRAEDYGYTF

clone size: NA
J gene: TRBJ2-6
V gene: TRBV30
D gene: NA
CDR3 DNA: TGTGCCTGGAGTGCCCTTCGTACGGTTCCTGGGGCCAACGTCCTGACTTTC
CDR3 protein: CAWSALRTVPGANVLTF

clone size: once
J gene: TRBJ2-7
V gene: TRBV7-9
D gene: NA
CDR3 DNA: TGTGCCAGCAGCCGAGTAGCCTACGAGCAGTACTTC
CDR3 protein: CASSRVAYEQYF

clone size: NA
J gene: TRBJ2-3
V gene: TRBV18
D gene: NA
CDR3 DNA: TGTGCCAGCTCACCCGGGGATACGCAGTATTTT
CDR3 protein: CASSPGDTQYF

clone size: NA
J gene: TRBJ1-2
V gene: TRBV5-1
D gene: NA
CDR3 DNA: TGCGCCAGCAGCTTGGGGGGCAGAGGGTCCTATGGCTACACCTTC
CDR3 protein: CASSLGGRGSYGYTF